This TCR beta chain is from a study of T cell responses to AZD1222 COVID-19 vaccine. The study, taken as a whole, reports: Increased Spike-specific TCR breadth and depth were observed after two AZD1222 doses. Baseline seropositivity characterized only a handful of AZD1222 recipients. Donors were mostly white British, more females; clonal diversity possibly underestimated.

V shed 3 bases and J shed 7 bases, with 3 bases lying between them. This CDR3 spans 10 amino acids. Germline V gives CDR1 MGHDK, CDR2 SYGVNS. Note on this clone: Antigen specificity is unknown. Other DNA sequences in the sample encode the same CDR3.

Here immunoSEQ multiplex PCR was the method, and the copy in TCRdb shows in-frame clones only, minus some. The repertoire has roughly 120,000 clones, 80% to 95% of them found once; the top ten carry 4% to 5%. The sequence derives from an adult who received the MenACWY meningococcal vaccine as a control. The genes are TRBV25-1 and TRBJ2-5, with unresolved D. The source material was peripheral blood, sampled 28 days after the second dose of the MenACWY control vaccine. CDR3 bases: TGTGCCAGCAGTGACGGGACCCAGTACTTC. It codes for CASSDGTQYF.